This T cell receptor (beta chain) originates from a study of T-cell memory formation after mild COVID-19. The study's findings and limits: Shrinking CD4+ clones were chiefly CM and EM; CD8+ ones were chiefly EMRA.

TCRdb re-called the 5' RACE reads with MiXCR, one entry per CDR3 protein. The table shows 170,000 or so distinct CDR3 sequences, with around a third occurring only once. From germline, CDR1 is MNHNS and CDR2 SASEGT. Trimming took off 8 bases at V and 7 bases at J, with 17 bases between the two ends. CDR3 size: 13 residues. This clonotype showed up just a few times. Antigen unknown. The V call is TRBV6-1, the J call TRBJ1-1; D is unclear. Material for sequencing was PBMCs or a T cell subset sorted from them (not recorded which). This receptor was identified in an adult woman who had mild COVID-19 (a few samples of this study predate the infection). Cell type and time point are not known. The CDR3 loop reads CASPRPQAIEAFF. CDR3 in DNA: TGTGCCAGCCCGAGGCCGCAGGCGATTGAAGCTTTCTTT.